The 20 T cell receptor beta chains below come from one sample, sequenced in a study of blood T cell repertoires in COVID-19. Clones were sequenced by immunoSEQ multiplex PCR, and TCRdb holds only the in-frame ones, with some missing. The sample yields about 160,000 clones, around four fifths seen once. Sequencing input: peripheral blood. These receptors originate from a woman over 75 with acute or convalescent COVID-19.

V and J are TRBV2 and TRBJ2-7, with a tentative D call TRBD1 (6 bases). CDR3 length: 12 amino acids. Trimming took 8 bases from V and 7 from J, leaving 15 bases between them. The germline gives CDR1 SNHLY, CDR2 FYNNEI. CDR3: CASDRSPWEQYF. In DNA, the CDR3 is TGTGCCAGCGACAGGTCCCCCTGGGAGCAGTACTTC.

The V gene is TRBV7-3, the J gene TRBJ2-5; 7 bases map to TRBD2. The CDR3 has 14 residues. Germline CDR1 and CDR2: SGHTA and FQGTGA. V lost 1 base to trimming and J lost 5 bases; unmatched junction nucleotides: 4. CDR3 sequence (DNA): TGTGCCAGCAGCTTAAGCGGGCGGGGGGAGACCCAGTACTTC. Its translation: CASSLSGRGETQYF.

The chain carries TRBV29-1 and TRBJ1-2; D might be TRBD1 (5 bases). CDR1 and CDR2 (germline): SQVTM, ANQGSEA. Between the trimmed V and J ends, which lost 0 bases and 8 bases, there was a span of 16 bases. The CDR3 covers 14 residues. The CDR3 nucleotides are TGCAGCGTTGAAGATGGGCGCTCGGGGGACGGCTACACCTTC. This gives the protein CSVEDGRSGDGYTF.

This chain uses TRBV6-4 with TRBJ2-2; TRBD1 might be the D (5 bases). The CDR3 consists of 12 residues. Per germline, CDR1 MRHNA and CDR2 SNTAGT. Trimming pared 5 bases from V and 5 bases from J, leaving 6 bases between. Written as DNA, the CDR3 is TGTGCCAGCAGTTACAGGACCGGGGAGCTGTTTTTT. The encoded protein is CASSYRTGELFF.

V gene TRBV15 combines with J gene TRBJ1-5, with 7 bases identical to TRBD1. Germline V gene lookup returns CDR1 LNHNV and CDR2 YYDKDF (reference sequence). The CDR3 runs to 15 residues. With 3 bases clipped from V and 4 bases from J, the junction kept 6 bases outside the gene matches. The CDR3 nucleotides read TGTGCCACCAGCAGTCAGAGGGGGCCAAATCAGCCCCAGCATTTT. Translated: CATSSQRGPNQPQHF.

The rearrangement uses TRBV28 and TRBJ2-1; 13 nucleotides agree with TRBD2. Germline V lookup: CDR1 MDHEN, CDR2 SYDVKM. J gave up 7 bases and V 6 bases, and 12 bases lay outside the gene matches. The CDR3 has 17 amino acids. CDR3 in amino acids: CASRRTSGSQRMNEQFF. The CDR3 DNA reads TGTGCCAGCAGACGGACTAGCGGGAGCCAGAGAATGAATGAGCAGTTCTTC.

This chain links TRBV19 with TRBJ2-7, with D perhaps TRBD2 (5 bases). This CDR3 is built from 15 residues. From germline, CDR1 is LNHDA and CDR2 SQIVND (reference sequence). V was cut by 3 bases and J by 6 bases, with 18 bases left in between. CDR3 sequence: CASSISVLAGVEQYF. DNA for the CDR3: TGTGCCAGTAGTATTTCGGTTCTCGCGGGCGTCGAGCAGTACTTC.

The chain has TRBV9 and TRBJ2-7; D is uncertain. V lost 0 bases, J lost 2 bases, and 9 bases lay in between. The CDR3 contains 14 residues. CDR1 is SGDLS and CDR2 is YYNGEE in the germline V gene. In DNA form, the CDR3 reads TGTGCCAGCAGCGTAGACGGTAGAACCTACGAGCAGTACTTC. Translated, it gives CASSVDGRTYEQYF.

The gene calls are TRBV5-5 and TRBJ2-7; 12 positions match TRBD1. This CDR3 region has 16 residues. V lost 0 bases and J lost 5; bases outside the gene matches: 6. The V gene's germline CDR1 is SGHKS and CDR2 YYEKEE (reference sequence). For the CDR3, the DNA is TGTGCCAGCAGCTTGGGGGTGGGACAGGGGGCGAACGAGCAGTACTTC. As protein: CASSLGVGQGANEQYF.

The V call is TRBV6-1, the J call TRBJ1-2, with TRBD1 matching over 9 bases. The CDR3 has 15 residues. V lost 0 bases to trimming and J lost 4 bases; unmatched junction nucleotides: 3. Germline V CDR1 and CDR2: MNHNS, SASEGT. In nucleotides, the CDR3 is TGTGCCAGCAGTGAAGCACCGACAGGGGGCTATGGCTACACCTTC. Translating gives CASSEAPTGGYGYTF.

This chain connects TRBV20-1 to TRBJ1-6; 7 positions agree with TRBD1. The CDR3 covers 15 residues. The germline gives CDR1 DFQATT, CDR2 SNEGSKA (reference sequence). With V trimmed by 3 bases and J by 8 bases, 10 bases remained unmatched. The CDR3 DNA sequence: TGCAGTGCTAGTTTGAGGGGAACAGGGGATTCACCCCTCCACTTT. It specifies CSASLRGTGDSPLHF.

The chain employs TRBV10-3 and TRBJ2-7; 9 bases are shared with TRBD1. Looked up from germline, CDR1 is ENHRY and CDR2 is SYGVKD. This CDR3 has 15 amino acids. V dropped 5 bases and J dropped 7; count of bases not matched to a gene: 12. CDR3 loop: CAISPGTGWSGEQYF. The CDR3 DNA reads TGTGCCATCAGTCCTGGGACAGGGTGGTCGGGGGAGCAGTACTTC.

This clone was detected a few times. The chain combines TRBV4-3 with TRBJ2-3, with 10 bases that match TRBD1. Unmatched junction bases numbered 13, after V lost 2 bases and J lost 5 bases. The CDR3 runs to 18 residues. CDR1 LGHNA and CDR2 YSLEER come from the germline V gene. The CDR3, as DNA: TGCGCCAGCAGCCAAAGCCCCTTCGGGACAGGGGATGGAGATACGCAGTATTTT. As protein: CASSQSPFGTGDGDTQYF.

A single count supports this clone. This chain uses TRBV11-2 with TRBJ1-5; D uncertain. This CDR3 spans 16 amino acids. Trimming took off 5 bases at V and 9 bases at J, with 23 bases between the two ends. The V gene's germline CDR1 is SGHAT and CDR2 FQNNGV. The CDR3 sequence is CASSPNPPGASGPQHF. CDR3 sequence (DNA): TGTGCCAGCAGCCCTAACCCCCCCGGAGCGTCGGGGCCCCAGCATTTT.

The V gene is TRBV5-1, the J gene TRBJ2-1; 9 bases agree with TRBD1. After removal of 0 bases from V and 15 bases from J, the junction contained 13 bases not matched to a gene. The length of the CDR3 is 15 residues. Germline CDR1 is SGHRS and CDR2 is YFSETQ. CDR3 nucleotides: TGCGCCAGCAGCTTGGTACAGGGGGCAAGTCCCACCCTGTTCTTC. Translation gives CASSLVQGASPTLFF.

In nucleotides, the CDR3 is TGTGCCAGCAGCGCGCAGGGGGTAATTTACGAGCAGTACTTC. The encoded protein is CASSAQGVIYEQYF. The chain employs TRBV7-9 and TRBJ2-7; 7 positions agree with TRBD1. J gave up 4 bases and V 5 bases, and 8 bases lay outside the gene matches. This CDR3 is built from 14 residues. The germline V gene encodes CDR1 SEHNR and CDR2 FQNEAQ (reference sequence).

In its sample, this clone was seen once. The gene calls are TRBV7-5 and TRBJ2-3; TRBD2 is the table's D call, not checked against the DNA. TRBV7-5 is an annotated pseudogene. The CDR3 is 16 amino acids. The CDR3 DNA is TGTGCCAGAAGTCGAATAGCGGGAGGCAACACAGATACGCAGTATTTT. It is translated as CARSRIAGGNTDTQYF.

This clone was observed a few times. V usage is TRBV19 and J usage is TRBJ2-5, with 7 bases matching TRBD1. V lost 7 bases and J lost 5; bases outside the gene matches: 10. The CDR3 sequence is 14 residues long. Per germline, CDR1 LNHDA and CDR2 SQIVND (reference sequence). Here the CDR3 reads CASKRDSGRETQYF. DNA of the CDR3: TGTGCCAGTAAAAGGGACAGCGGAAGGGAGACCCAGTACTTC.

J is TRBJ2-7 and V is TRBV19; tentative D call: TRBD2 (5 bases). The germline V gene has CDR1 LNHDA and CDR2 SQIVND (reference sequence). V dropped 1 base and J dropped 0 bases, with 7 bases sitting between them. CDR3 length: 14 amino acids. Here the CDR3 reads CASSIVGSSYEQYF. The CDR3 DNA follows: TGTGCCAGTAGTATAGTTGGGAGCTCCTACGAGCAGTACTTC.

The gene calls are TRBV30 and TRBJ1-5; D is unresolved. Germline CDR1 and CDR2: GTSNPN and SVGIG (reference sequence). This CDR3 is 16 amino acids long. Trimming left V 1 base short and J 2 bases short, with 15 bases between. The CDR3 sequence is CAWSEGVGLGNQPQHF. In DNA, the CDR3 is TGTGCCTGGAGTGAGGGAGTCGGGTTGGGCAATCAGCCCCAGCATTTT. Looking up the rest from reference TRBV30 and TRBJ1-5 gives the full variable domain: SQTIHQWPATLVQPVGSPLSLECTVEGTSNPNLYWYRQAAGRGLQLLFYSVGIGQISSEVPQNLSASRPQDRQFILSSKKLLLSDSGFYLCAWSEGVGLGNQPQHFGDGTRLSIL.